This T cell receptor (beta chain) derives from a study of Ad26.COV2.S vaccination and SARS-CoV-2 variants. General observations from the study: Analyses that measured TCR breadth and depth may have underestimated total T cell responses.

The repertoire was sequenced with immunoSEQ multiplex PCR; TCRdb's copy has only in-frame clones and lacks some. Here the sample spans under 600,000 clones, about nine tenths being singletons. Treatment here: 15 to 20 received Ad26.COV2.S at low or high dose, single or two shots; about 5 received placebo; per-sample allocation not given. The study sampled participants on day 63 after the first vaccine or placebo injection. Germline assignment: CDR1 SGHRS and CDR2 YFSETQ. V gave up 3 bases and J gave up 7 bases; unmatched junction bases: 6. The CDR3 is 13 residues long. Remarks on this clone: No antigen is known for it.

The sequence derives from a person between 18 and 59 years old who received the Ad26.COV2.S COVID-19 vaccine or a placebo. The chain is built from TRBV5-1 and TRBJ1-2, with 7 bases lining up with TRBD1. The material was peripheral blood, obtained in a trial of Ad26.COV2.S vaccine versus placebo. CDR3 nucleotide sequence: TGCGCCAGCAGCTCGACAGGGATCAGTGGCTACACCTTC. Translated: CASSSTGISGYTF.